The text below deals with one T cell receptor (beta chain). This entry belongs to a study of Graves' ophthalmopathy and Graves' hyperthyroidism. Study details: At the time of initial diagnosis and before any treatment, peripheral blood was collected.

The authors amplified TCR beta CDR3 regions from RNA transcripts. Second-round multiplex PCR came after a first-round RT-PCR that employed HTBI primers. MiXCR, applied by TCRdb to the multiplex PCR reads, yields one record per CDR3 protein. Of 200,000 to 250,000 distinct CDR3 sequences listed, around 50% were seen once; the top ten hold roughly 50%. PBMCs were isolated from a roughly 9 ml sample of fresh peripheral blood. This TCR derives from an adult man with Graves' ophthalmopathy. The material sequenced was peripheral blood.

This CDR3 is CASNLWGANVLTF. The CDR3 DNA is TGTGCCAGCAACCTATGGGGGGCCAACGTCCTGACTTTC. The J gene is TRBJ2-6, the V gene TRBV7-2, with D unclear. The CDR3 runs 13 residues. The V and J ends lost 7 bases and 4 bases respectively, with 8 bases between them. CDR1 and CDR2 (germline): SGHTA, FQGNSA.